Below are 28 T cell receptor beta chains sequenced from a single sample in a study of T cell responses to AZD1222 COVID-19 vaccine. Clones were read by immunoSEQ multiplex PCR, and TCRdb kept only the in-frame ones, dropping some. This sample carries tens of thousands of clones, about 92% of them seen once, and the ten largest clones take about two fifths. Material: peripheral blood, obtained 28 days after the second AZD1222 dose. Receptors originate from an adult who received the AZD1222 COVID-19 vaccine.

V usage is TRBV3-1 (or the pseudogene TRBV3-2) and J usage is TRBJ1-4; TRBD1 aligns across 7 bases. This CDR3 is 16 amino acids long. The junction had 8 bases not matched to a gene; V was cut back by 0 bases and J by 7 bases. Germline V CDR1 and CDR2: LGHDT, YNNKEL (reference sequence). The CDR3 spells CASSQDLIGGGEKLFF. The DNA of the CDR3 is TGTGCCAGCAGCCAAGATCTGATAGGGGGCGGTGAAAAACTGTTTTTT.

V and J are TRBV10-2 and TRBJ1-2, with TRBD1 matching 10 bases. Germline trimming cut 4 bases from V and 7 bases from J; bases unmatched to any gene: 0. The CDR3 consists of 12 residues. Germline CDR1 reads WSHSY; CDR2 reads SAAADI. In DNA form, the CDR3 reads TGCGCCAGCAGTGGGACAGGGGGTGGCTACACCTTC. It specifies CASSGTGGGYTF.

This sequence joins TRBV27 and TRBJ1-1; D unclear. Germline values: CDR1 MNHEY, CDR2 SMNVEV (reference sequence). The CDR3 spans 16 residues. Trimming took 2 bases from V and 7 from J, leaving 20 bases between them. The CDR3 sequence: CASSLVTTKLSFEAFF. DNA for the CDR3: TGTGCCAGCAGTTTAGTTACGACTAAATTAAGCTTTGAAGCTTTCTTT.

V gene TRBV6-5 combines with J gene TRBJ1-1, with 9 positions matching TRBD1. This CDR3 has 14 amino acids. V lost 5 bases and J lost 4; bases outside the gene matches: 5. The germline V gene has CDR1 MNHEY and CDR2 SVGAGI. This CDR3 reads CASSRKQGATEAFF. CDR3 coding DNA: TGTGCCAGCAGTAGAAAACAGGGGGCCACTGAAGCTTTCTTT.

The chain employs TRBV19 and TRBJ2-7; D possibly corresponds to TRBD2 (6 bases). In germline, CDR1 is LNHDA, CDR2 SQIVND (reference sequence). V lost 5 bases and J 8 bases, leaving 19 bases between the germline ends. The CDR3 extends over 14 amino acids. CDR3 DNA: TGTGCCAGTAGTCTTGCTAGCGCCCGAGAAAAGCAGTACTTC. This sequence encodes CASSLASAREKQYF.

This clone was detected only a few times. The J gene is TRBJ1-3, the V gene TRBV5-6; D may be TRBD1 (5 bases). The CDR3 sequence is 15 residues long. Between the trimmed V and J ends, which lost 1 base and 4 bases, there was a span of 12 bases. Germline CDR1 reads SGHDT; CDR2 reads YYEEEE. CDR3 protein: CASSLRGGLGNTIYF. In DNA form, the CDR3 reads TGTGCCAGCAGCTTGAGGGGAGGGCTCGGAAACACCATATATTTT.

V is TRBV4-2 and J is TRBJ1-5; 9 bases fit TRBD1. Germline values: CDR1 LGHNA, CDR2 YNFKEQ. The V segment lost 3 bases and the J segment 6 bases; nucleotides outside the gene matches: 6. The CDR3 covers 15 residues. The CDR3 bases are TGTGCCAGCAGCCAGGGTGACAGGGGGAGTCAGCCCCAGCATTTT. Protein: CASSQGDRGSQPQHF.

The CDR3 loop reads CAWSSQGRANEQFF. The DNA for the CDR3 is TGTGCCTGGAGTAGTCAGGGGAGAGCCAATGAGCAGTTCTTC. The V gene is TRBV30, the J gene TRBJ2-1; D might be TRBD1 (6 bases). Germline V gene sequence: CDR1 GTSNPN, CDR2 SVGIG (reference sequence). V dropped 2 bases and J dropped 6 bases, with 14 bases sitting between them. The CDR3 is made up of 14 amino acids.

This chain uses TRBV20-1 with TRBJ2-1; D call uncertain. V lost 3 bases and J lost 2, with 5 bases in between. CDR1 is DFQATT, CDR2 SNEGSKA, per germline (reference sequence). This CDR3 region has 12 residues. The CDR3 here is CSASLTYNEQFF. CDR3 sequence (DNA): TGCAGTGCTAGTTTGACCTACAATGAGCAGTTCTTC.

This chain joins TRBV10-1 and TRBJ2-7; 7 bases map to TRBD1. The CDR3 runs 15 residues. With V trimmed by 0 bases and J by 9 bases, 11 bases remained unmatched. The germline gives CDR1 WNHNN, CDR2 SYGVQD (reference sequence). The CDR3 DNA reads as TGCGCCAGCAGTGAGTCGGCAGGGGGAGCCTCGCGGCAGTACTTC. The encoded protein is CASSESAGGASRQYF.

The chain carries TRBV18 and TRBJ1-1; D unresolved. This CDR3 spans 13 amino acids. Germline V gives CDR1 KGHSH, CDR2 LQKENI. V lost 6 bases and J 6 bases, leaving 14 bases between the germline ends. The CDR3 DNA follows: TGTGCCAGCTCCCAAACCCCTACCGCTGAAGCTTTCTTT. Amino acids: CASSQTPTAEAFF.

This clone appeared a single time. The V call is TRBV11-2, the J call TRBJ1-2, with D perhaps TRBD1 (6 bases). The CDR3 is made up of 16 amino acids. V lost 1 base and J 4 bases, leaving 16 bases between the germline ends. Germline V gene data show CDR1 as SGHAT and CDR2 as FQNNGV. The CDR3 DNA sequence: TGTGCCAGCAGCTTAGGAGTAGGGGGAGCTGGCTATGGCTACACCTTC. Its protein is CASSLGVGGAGYGYTF.

The rearrangement joins TRBV4-2 to TRBJ1-3; D remains ambiguous. With 2 bases removed from V and 0 bases from J, the gap between germline ends came to 17 bases. In germline, CDR1 is LGHNA, CDR2 YNFKEQ. The CDR3 has 18 residues. For the CDR3, the DNA is TGTGCCAGCAGCCAAAAGGGTAGGACGGGCCCCTCTGGAAACACCATATATTTT. Translated, it gives CASSQKGRTGPSGNTIYF.

The chain is built from TRBV19 and TRBJ1-3; TRBD1 aligns across 7 bases. The V and J ends lost 6 bases and 0 bases, in that order; junction bases with no gene match: 26. The CDR3 consists of 22 residues. From germline, CDR1 is LNHDA and CDR2 SQIVND (reference sequence). The CDR3 DNA is TGTGCCAGTAGCAGACATCCGGGACAGTCCCCAAAAAGTCCAAGCTCTGGAAACACCATATATTTT. It codes for CASSRHPGQSPKSPSSGNTIYF.

This clone was found once. The V gene is TRBV10-2, the J gene TRBJ1-5, with D hard to call. Germline V gene lookup returns CDR1 WSHSY and CDR2 SAAADI. Between the trimmed V and J ends, which lost 8 bases and 6 bases, there was a span of 14 bases. The CDR3 length is 13 residues. The CDR3 here is CASGRQELQPQHF. DNA of the CDR3: TGCGCCAGCGGGAGGCAGGAACTTCAGCCCCAGCATTTT.

The chain carries TRBV19 and TRBJ2-5, with no clear D. Germline-derived CDR1 and CDR2 are LNHDA and SQIVND (reference sequence). Trimming left V 5 bases short and J 5 bases short, with 6 bases between. This CDR3 spans 11 amino acids. The CDR3 protein is CASSLAETQYF. CDR3 DNA sequence: TGTGCCAGTAGTCTTGCGGAGACCCAGTACTTC.

The V call is TRBV20-1, the J call TRBJ1-2; D gene uncertain. V lost 6 bases and J 4 bases, leaving 9 bases between the germline ends. The CDR3 extends over 11 amino acids. In germline, CDR1 is DFQATT, CDR2 SNEGSKA (reference sequence). In DNA form, the CDR3 reads TGCAGTGCACGGGCCCTCTATGGCTACACCTTC. As protein: CSARALYGYTF.

V gene TRBV21-1 combines with J gene TRBJ1-4. TRBV21-1 is a pseudogene locus. This CDR3 has 13 amino acids. The CDR3 reads CASSQRAEEKLFF. The DNA for the CDR3 is TGTGCCAGCAGCCAGAGGGCAGAAGAAAAACTGTTTTTT.

The chain employs TRBV2 and TRBJ1-6; D unresolved. Per germline, CDR1 SNHLY and CDR2 FYNNEI. The CDR3 extends over 12 amino acids. The ends were cut back, 7 bases at V and 9 bases at J, with 10 bases in the middle. CDR3 sequence: CASTGRPSPLHF. DNA for the CDR3: TGTGCCAGCACCGGGCGGCCTTCACCCCTCCACTTT.

This rearrangement joins TRBV7-2 to TRBJ2-1; 10 bases line up with TRBD1. This CDR3 has 16 amino acids. With 0 bases clipped from V and 4 bases from J, the junction kept 3 bases outside the gene matches. Germline V lookup: CDR1 SGHTA, CDR2 FQGNSA. In DNA, the CDR3 is TGTGCCAGCAGCTTAGCACGGACAGGGGGTTACAATGAGCAGTTCTTC. This sequence encodes CASSLARTGGYNEQFF.

This clone was found a few times. This sequence joins TRBV14 and TRBJ2-2, with D tentatively TRBD2 (5 bases). Trimming stripped 4 bases from V and 0 bases from J, with 15 bases between. CDR1 is SGHDN, CDR2 FVKESK, per germline. The CDR3 is 17 residues long. CDR3: CASSLRYPGTNTGELFF. DNA for the CDR3: TGTGCCAGCAGCCTAAGATATCCGGGGACGAACACCGGGGAGCTGTTTTTT.

This clone showed up just once. The chain uses TRBV5-8 and TRBJ1-6, with 9 bases that match TRBD1. V trimming: 5 bases; J trimming: 7 bases; junction bases outside the gene matches: 7. CDR1 SGHTS and CDR2 YDEGEE come from the germline V gene. CDR3 length: 15 amino acids. The CDR3 nucleotides read TGTGCCAGCAGATTACAGGGGGCGCAGAATTCACCCCTCCACTTT. As protein: CASRLQGAQNSPLHF.

This chain connects TRBV5-1 to TRBJ1-1; 9 bases match TRBD1. Per germline, CDR1 SGHRS and CDR2 YFSETQ. There are 16 residues in the CDR3. With 3 bases clipped from V and 5 bases from J, the junction kept 11 bases outside the gene matches. The CDR3 sequence: CASSYDRGDVLTEAFF. The CDR3 coding sequence is TGCGCCAGCAGCTATGACAGGGGGGATGTATTAACTGAAGCTTTCTTT.

V is TRBV18 and J is TRBJ1-1; maybe TRBD1 (5 bases). Germline-derived CDR1 and CDR2 are KGHSH and LQKENI. This CDR3 spans 12 amino acids. V lost 6 bases and J lost 1, with 6 bases in between. CDR3 coding DNA: TGTGCCAGCTCGGGGGGGAACACTGAAGCTTTCTTT. Translating gives CASSGGNTEAFF.

The V gene is TRBV18, the J gene TRBJ1-5; no firm D call. CDR1 and CDR2 from the germline V gene are KGHSH and LQKENI. Trimming left V 2 bases short and J 3 bases short, with 5 bases between. CDR3 length: 13 amino acids. DNA for the CDR3: TGTGCCAGCTCACCAGCGAACAATCAGCCCCAGCATTTT. Amino acids: CASSPANNQPQHF. The full variable domain, its missing parts supplied by reference TRBV18 and TRBJ1-5, is NAGVMQNPRHLVRRRGQEARLRCSPMKGHSHVYWYRQLPEEGLKFMVYLQKENIIDESGMPKERFSAEFPKEGPSILRIQQVVRGDSAAYFCASSPANNQPQHFGDGTRLSIL.

The chain is built from TRBV6-6 and TRBJ2-2; D perhaps matches TRBD2 (5 bases). The V gene's germline CDR1 is MNHNY and CDR2 SVGAGI (reference sequence). The CDR3 has 16 amino acids. V was trimmed by 6 bases and J by 7 bases, leaving 21 bases between them. This CDR3 reads CASSQRARRGDGELFF. The CDR3 DNA sequence: TGTGCCAGCAGCCAAAGGGCACGTCGGGGTGACGGGGAGCTGTTTTTT.

The chain carries TRBV29-1 and TRBJ1-1, with TRBD1 as a possible D gene (6 bases). Germline assignment: CDR1 SQVTM and CDR2 ANQGSEA. The CDR3 has 14 amino acids. V dropped 5 bases and J dropped 1 base, with 14 bases sitting between them. The CDR3 bases are TGCAGCGTTTATGAGGGGGTAGGGAACACTGAAGCTTTCTTT. Its translation is CSVYEGVGNTEAFF.

The chain uses TRBV2 and TRBJ2-3; D unresolved. Looked up from germline, CDR1 is SNHLY and CDR2 is FYNNEI. This CDR3 spans 12 amino acids. V was clipped by 6 bases and J by 5 bases, with 9 bases between them. CDR3 amino acids: CASREFGDTQYF. The CDR3 bases are TGTGCCAGCAGGGAATTTGGAGATACGCAGTATTTT.